A single sample gave rise to the 22 T cell receptor beta chains below, sequenced in a study of CD8 T cells in ankylosing spondylitis. TCRdb passed the 5' RACE reads through MiXCR, listing each CDR3 protein once. The repertoire consists of 150,000 to 200,000 distinct CDR3 sequences, with over 10% occurring once and the leading ten covering approximately 11%. The sample was blood, either unsorted or a sorted T cell fraction (not recorded which). The receptors stem from a female donor with ankylosing spondylitis or in good health (not recorded which).

Only one count was recorded for this clonotype. The chain recombines TRBV2 with TRBJ2-1; 7 nucleotides line up with TRBD2. J was trimmed by 4 bases and V by 11 bases; bases with no gene match: 23. The CDR3 runs to 18 residues. CDR1 and CDR2 (germline): SNHLY, FYNNEI. CDR3 amino acids: CAFCLGSGTGDAYNEQFF. In nucleotides, the CDR3 is TGTGCCTTCTGTTTAGGAAGCGGGACCGGGGACGCTTACAATGAGCAGTTCTTC.

Turning to this clonotype: A much larger clone differs from this one at a single base, so this may be a read error. The genes are TRBV12-3 or TRBV12-4 and TRBJ1-3; a possible D gene is TRBD1 (6 bases). The length of the CDR3 is 14 residues. Trimming removed 6 bases from V and 1 base from J, with 10 bases in between. The CDR3 is CASRTGVSGNTIYF. The CDR3 nucleotides read TGTGCCAGCAGGACAGGTGTTTCTGGAAACACCATATATTTT.

In this sample, this clonotype turned up many times. The V call is TRBV12-5, the J call TRBJ2-2, with 7 bases lining up with TRBD1. Germline loops: CDR1 LGHNT, CDR2 FRNRAP. CDR3 length: 14 residues. V dropped 8 bases and J dropped 6; count of bases not matched to a gene: 9. CDR3: CASRQGQAPGELFF. The CDR3 DNA sequence: TGTGCTAGTAGGCAAGGACAGGCCCCCGGGGAGCTGTTTTTT.

Ten or more counts support this clonotype. The CDR3 DNA is TGCAGTGCTCGGGGAAAATCTAGCGCTCAAATCCATGAGCAGTTCTTC. Translated: CSARGKSSAQIHEQFF. V usage is TRBV20-1 and J usage is TRBJ2-1; TRBD2 is a possible D gene (6 bases). This CDR3 comprises 16 residues. V was trimmed by 5 bases and J by 8 bases, leaving 25 bases between them. Germline loops: CDR1 DFQATT, CDR2 SNEGSKA (reference sequence).

This clonotype occurred many times. The chain joins TRBV27 to TRBJ2-5; the match to TRBD1 covers 8 bases. The CDR3 spans 14 residues. Germline loops: CDR1 MNHEY, CDR2 SMNVEV (reference sequence). V was pared by 6 bases and J by 5 bases, with 8 bases of the junction left unmatched. This CDR3 is CASRYYRGAETQYF. The DNA for the CDR3 is TGTGCCAGCAGATACTACAGGGGGGCGGAGACCCAGTACTTC.

The chain combines TRBV7-2 with TRBJ1-5, with 7 positions matching TRBD1. V shed 6 bases, J shed 4 bases, and the junction held 9 bases outside the gene matches. Germline V gene sequence: CDR1 SGHTA, CDR2 FQGNSA. The length of the CDR3 is 15 residues. The chain's CDR3 is CASSLTQGVNQPQHF. In nucleotides, the CDR3 is TGTGCCAGCAGTCTTACGCAGGGGGTAAATCAGCCCCAGCATTTT.

This clonotype was seen ten or more times. The gene calls are TRBV7-3 and TRBJ1-1, with D unresolved. Germline CDR1 reads SGHTA; CDR2 reads FQGTGA. Deletions cut 5 bases from V and 3 bases from J, with 10 bases between. The CDR3 runs 13 residues. The CDR3 reads CASSSARYTEAFF. The CDR3 DNA reads as TGTGCCAGCAGCAGCGCCAGGTACACTGAAGCTTTCTTT.

This clonotype was seen more than once but under ten times. The chain combines TRBV6-5 with TRBJ2-5; tentatively, D is TRBD1 (5 bases). V shed 0 bases and J shed 1 base, with 18 bases lying between them. CDR3 length equals 18 residues. The germline V gene has CDR1 MNHEY and CDR2 SVGAGI. This chain's CDR3 is CASSYSKAGNILQETQYF. CDR3 sequence (DNA): TGTGCCAGCAGTTACTCGAAAGCAGGGAACATCCTCCAAGAGACCCAGTACTTC.

The sample holds many counts of this clonotype. CDR3 region: CASSVWAGGNNEQFF. Here the CDR3 DNA reads TGTGCCAGCAGTGTTTGGGCGGGAGGGAACAATGAGCAGTTCTTC. The chain uses TRBV6-4 and TRBJ2-1, with 9 bases lining up with TRBD2. This CDR3 is 15 amino acids long. V dropped 4 bases and J dropped 5; count of bases not matched to a gene: 6. The germline V gene encodes CDR1 MRHNA and CDR2 SNTAGT.

At least ten counts were recorded for this clonotype. The chain combines TRBV20-1 with TRBJ1-1; no firm D call. This CDR3 is built from 13 residues. Trimming left V 1 base short and J 0 bases short, with 6 bases between. CDR1 and CDR2 from the germline V gene are DFQATT and SNEGSKA (reference sequence). CDR3 in amino acids: CSARVSLNTEAFF. CDR3 coding DNA: TGCAGTGCTAGAGTCAGCTTGAACACTGAAGCTTTCTTT.

This clonotype was recorded at least ten times. The chain recombines TRBV29-1 with TRBJ1-1, with 8 nucleotides matching TRBD1. The V and J ends lost 7 bases and 4 bases, in that order; junction bases with no gene match: 8. Looked up from germline, CDR1 is SQVTM and CDR2 is ANQGSEA. This CDR3 contains 13 residues. The CDR3 is CSARQGSPTEAFF. The DNA for the CDR3 is TGCAGCGCAAGACAGGGGTCGCCCACTGAAGCTTTCTTT.

This clonotype was counted many times. The chain has TRBV25-1 and TRBJ2-3; the match to TRBD2 covers 8 bases. The CDR3 runs 15 residues. The J segment lost 5 bases and the V segment lost 2 bases, leaving 6 bases of the junction unmatched. CDR1 and CDR2 from the germline V gene are MGHDK and SYGVNS. Here the CDR3 reads CASSETSGARDTQYF. DNA of the CDR3: TGTGCCAGCAGTGAAACTAGCGGCGCTCGAGATACGCAGTATTTT.

Of note for this clonotype: A much larger clone sits a single nucleotide away, making a read error possible. The V call is TRBV12-3 or TRBV12-4, the J call TRBJ2-3; D might be TRBD1 (6 bases). Trimming left V 6 bases short and J 0 bases short, with 13 bases between. This CDR3 region has 15 residues. This CDR3 is CASRERGSSTDTQYF. In nucleotides, the CDR3 is TGTGCCAGCAGAGAGAGGGGGTCGAGCACAGATACGCAGTATTTT.

This chain links TRBV19 with TRBJ2-1; no clear D gene. The CDR3 loop spans 16 amino acids. CDR1 and CDR2 (germline): LNHDA, SQIVND (reference sequence). Trimming took off 0 bases at V and 2 bases at J, with 11 bases between the two ends. The CDR3 protein is CASSIDPGRPYNEQFF. The DNA of the CDR3 is TGTGCCAGTAGTATAGACCCGGGCAGACCCTACAATGAGCAGTTCTTC.

This chain uses TRBV20-1 with TRBJ1-2; 9 bases align to TRBD1. The CDR3 contains 15 residues. In germline, CDR1 is DFQATT, CDR2 SNEGSKA (reference sequence). V gave up 4 bases and J gave up 4 bases; unmatched junction bases: 10. CDR3 amino acids: CSATGTGIPAYGYTF. CDR3 DNA: TGCAGTGCTACCGGGACAGGGATCCCTGCCTATGGCTACACCTTC.

This clonotype was seen ten or more times. V gene TRBV24-1 combines with J gene TRBJ2-2; TRBD2 is a possible D gene (5 bases). The CDR3 is made up of 16 amino acids. V gave up 5 bases and J gave up 0 bases, with 12 bases separating them. Germline CDR1 and CDR2: KGHDR and SFDVKD. The CDR3 reads CATSGSGRANTGELFF. The CDR3 bases are TGTGCCACCAGTGGGTCGGGAAGAGCGAACACCGGGGAGCTGTTTTTT.

There are many counts of this clonotype. The chain recombines TRBV12-3 or TRBV12-4 with TRBJ1-3, with D tentatively TRBD1 (6 bases). The CDR3 is made up of 15 amino acids. V shed 8 bases and J shed 0 bases, with 14 bases lying between them. CDR3 DNA: TGTGCCAGCCGGACTTCAGGGGCCTCTGGAAACACCATATATTTT. It is translated as CASRTSGASGNTIYF.

Many counts were recorded for this clonotype. The gene calls are TRBV6-1 and TRBJ1-6, with 9 bases lining up with TRBD1. The V gene's germline CDR1 is MNHNS and CDR2 SASEGT. This CDR3 has 15 amino acids. After removal of 6 bases from V and 6 bases from J, the junction contained 6 bases not matched to a gene. In DNA, the CDR3 is TGTGCCAGCAGCCTGGGACAGGGAGTTAATTCACCCCTCCACTTT. Its translation is CASSLGQGVNSPLHF.

This clonotype showed up many times. The J gene is TRBJ1-3, the V gene TRBV28; 8 bases map to TRBD1. CDR3 length: 15 amino acids. Germline lookup yields CDR1 MDHEN and CDR2 SYDVKM. Trimming removed 4 bases from V and 0 bases from J; junction bases left unmatched: 2. The CDR3 sequence is CASSSDRASGNTIYF. CDR3 nucleotides: TGTGCCAGCAGTTCGGACAGGGCCTCTGGAAACACCATATATTTT.

Many counts were recorded for this clonotype. This chain uses TRBV12-3 or TRBV12-4 with TRBJ1-1; D is ambiguous. V dropped 3 bases and J dropped 6 bases, with 8 bases sitting between them. This CDR3 comprises 12 residues. Here the CDR3 reads CASSFTGAEAFF. The DNA for the CDR3 is TGTGCCAGCAGTTTTACCGGGGCTGAAGCTTTCTTT.

In its sample, this clonotype was seen many times. This sequence joins TRBV7-8 and TRBJ1-3; 9 bases agree with TRBD1. V lost 3 bases and J lost 1; bases outside the gene matches: 10. The CDR3 covers 18 residues. In germline, CDR1 is SGHVS, CDR2 FQNEAQ. The CDR3 spells CASSFSRGQGVSGNTIYF. The CDR3 DNA reads TGTGCCAGCAGCTTCAGTAGGGGACAGGGAGTTTCTGGAAACACCATATATTTT.

This clonotype came up many times. This rearrangement joins TRBV15 to TRBJ1-5; a possible D gene is TRBD1 (6 bases). V was trimmed by 3 bases and J by 9 bases, leaving 18 bases between them. Germline CDR1 reads LNHNV; CDR2 reads YYDKDF (reference sequence). This CDR3 has 15 amino acids. Here the CDR3 DNA reads TGTGCCACCAGCAGGGAAAACAGGGTCGTCGGGCCCCAGCATTTT. Its translation: CATSRENRVVGPQHF.